Below are 27 T cell receptor beta chains sequenced from a single sample in a study of T cell changes during pregnancy in multiple sclerosis (dated 2019 in TCRdb). The method behind the library was the immunoSEQ multiplex PCR assay. TCRdb re-hosts the immuneACCESS table, in-frame sequences only. Its copies lack some clones; in the studies checked, an unresolved V gene accounts for under half of them, and the cause for the rest is not known. The sample includes fewer than 40,000 clones, with more than 85% observed a single time. The leading ten clones occupy over 10% of the sample. The starting material was CD8+ T cells from peripheral blood mononuclear cells, obtained after pregnancy. The receptors derive from a female donor with multiple sclerosis, enrolled in a pregnancy study.

This chain joins TRBV27 and TRBJ1-1, with 7 positions matching TRBD1. Looked up from germline, CDR1 is MNHEY and CDR2 is SMNVEV (reference sequence). With V trimmed by 4 bases and J by 1 base, 3 bases remained unmatched. The CDR3 extends over 14 amino acids. CDR3 sequence: CASSWRTGNTEAFF. DNA of the CDR3: TGTGCCAGCAGTTGGAGGACAGGGAACACTGAAGCTTTCTTT.

The V and J genes are TRBV5-1 and TRBJ2-7, with TRBD2 matching over 9 bases. The CDR3 has 15 amino acids. The trim removed 7 bases at V and 0 bases at J, leaving 8 bases unmatched. Per germline, CDR1 SGHRS and CDR2 YFSETQ. The CDR3 reads CASHASSGSSYEQYF. CDR3 nucleotides: TGCGCCAGCCATGCCAGTAGCGGGAGCTCCTACGAGCAGTACTTC.

CDR3 in DNA: TGTGCCAGTACCCCGGGGACAGGGAAGGGTGGCTACACCTTC. It translates to CASTPGTGKGGYTF. The chain recombines TRBV19 with TRBJ1-2, with TRBD1 matching 9 bases. This CDR3 comprises 14 residues. Germline V CDR1 and CDR2: LNHDA, SQIVND (reference sequence). V trimming: 7 bases; J trimming: 7 bases; junction bases outside the gene matches: 10.

V is TRBV10-2 and J is TRBJ2-2; 14 bases agree with TRBD2. The germline V gene encodes CDR1 WSHSY and CDR2 SAAADI. This CDR3 has 16 amino acids. Trimming removed 8 bases from V and 5 bases from J; junction bases left unmatched: 7. CDR3 region: CASVGLAGESTGELFF. The CDR3 nucleotides are TGCGCCAGCGTGGGACTAGCGGGAGAATCGACCGGGGAGCTGTTTTTT.

This chain joins TRBV7-9 and TRBJ1-1; D ambiguous. This CDR3 has 14 amino acids. V was pared by 5 bases and J by 2 bases, with 12 bases between. CDR1 is SEHNR and CDR2 is FQNEAQ in the germline V gene (reference sequence). Written as DNA, the CDR3 is TGTGCCAGCAGCCCCCCCCGGGGAAACACTGAAGCTTTCTTT. Translation: CASSPPRGNTEAFF.

The V call is TRBV11-2, the J call TRBJ2-7, with 10 bases fitting TRBD2. The length of the CDR3 is 16 residues. V was pared by 1 base and J by 0 bases, with 3 bases of the junction left unmatched. Germline V gives CDR1 SGHAT, CDR2 FQNNGV. CDR3 sequence (DNA): TGTGCCAGCAGCTTAGCAGGGACTAGCGCCTCCTACGAGCAGTACTTC. The encoded protein is CASSLAGTSASYEQYF.

This chain links TRBV27 with TRBJ1-5; D call uncertain. The germline V gene encodes CDR1 MNHEY and CDR2 SMNVEV (reference sequence). The CDR3 length is 14 residues. V was shortened by 5 bases and J by 5 bases, with 13 bases between the two germline ends. CDR3 region: CASSDSLGDQPQHF. CDR3 bases: TGTGCCAGCAGTGACTCCCTCGGGGATCAGCCCCAGCATTTT.

The V call is TRBV7-3, the J call TRBJ2-7; D gene uncertain. The ends were cut back, 3 bases at V and 3 bases at J, with 15 bases in the middle. This CDR3 spans 15 amino acids. CDR1 SGHTA and CDR2 FQGTGA come from the germline V gene. DNA for the CDR3: TGTGCCAGCAGCTTGTACGGTTCTCGGAGCTACGAGCAGTACTTC. Translation: CASSLYGSRSYEQYF.

The J gene is TRBJ2-6, the V gene TRBV6-4; TRBD1 agrees at 7 bases. Germline assignment: CDR1 MRHNA and CDR2 SNTAGT. The V segment lost 5 bases and the J segment 0 bases; nucleotides outside the gene matches: 4. This CDR3 has 16 amino acids. The CDR3 sequence: CASSPTGVSGANVLTF. The CDR3 coding sequence is TGTGCCAGCAGTCCCACAGGGGTCTCTGGGGCCAACGTCCTGACTTTC.

V and J are TRBV15 and TRBJ2-7, with TRBD2 identical over 11 bases. The CDR3 consists of 16 residues. With V trimmed by 5 bases and J by 2 bases, 8 bases remained unmatched. Germline CDR1 reads LNHNV; CDR2 reads YYDKDF (reference sequence). CDR3 sequence reads: CATSRPSLAGAYEQYF. The DNA of the CDR3 is TGTGCCACCAGCCGCCCTTCACTAGCGGGGGCCTACGAGCAGTACTTC.

The chain employs TRBV2 and TRBJ2-5; D is possibly TRBD2 (6 bases). The J call may be mistaken, given a closer DNA end match to TRBJ2-7. CDR1 and CDR2 (germline): SNHLY, FYNNEI. This CDR3 spans 12 amino acids. CDR3 region: CASSPQGGEQYF. The CDR3 DNA is TGTGCCAGCAGCCCGCAGGGAGGCGAGCAGTACTTC.

This chain connects TRBV10-3 to TRBJ1-4; D gene uncertain. The CDR3 is 12 amino acids. Trimming left V 8 bases short and J 6 bases short, with 10 bases between. The germline V gene encodes CDR1 ENHRY and CDR2 SYGVKD. The CDR3 nucleotides read TGTGCCATCTCCTCTCTAGATGAAAAACTGTTTTTT. This sequence encodes CAISSLDEKLFF.

This clone is deemed medium-sized. The chain combines TRBV5-1 with TRBJ2-7; D may be TRBD1 (6 bases). The germline V and J ends were trimmed by 2 bases and 3 bases, with 9 bases remaining between them. In germline, CDR1 is SGHRS, CDR2 YFSETQ. The CDR3 loop spans 13 amino acids. In nucleotides, the CDR3 is TGCGCCAGCAGCTTCGGACAGTACTACGAGCAGTACTTC. Translated: CASSFGQYYEQYF.

J is TRBJ1-4 and V is TRBV15, with 9 bases fitting TRBD1. CDR1 and CDR2 from the germline V gene are LNHNV and YYDKDF (reference sequence). The V gene end was trimmed by 0 bases and the J gene end by 7 bases; junction bases not matched to a gene: 3. This CDR3 is 15 amino acids long. CDR3 coding DNA: TGTGCCACCAGCAGAGAGGGGACAGGGCCTGAAAAACTGTTTTTT. This encodes CATSREGTGPEKLFF.

The chain combines TRBV7-3 with TRBJ2-5; TRBD2 matches 11 bases. The germline V gene encodes CDR1 SGHTA and CDR2 FQGTGA. V trimming: 3 bases; J trimming: 5 bases; junction bases outside the gene matches: 5. The CDR3 contains 15 residues. DNA for the CDR3: TGTGCCAGCAGCTTGGGTAGCGGGAGGGTGGAGACCCAGTACTTC. Its translation: CASSLGSGRVETQYF.

The V and J genes are TRBV6-5 and TRBJ2-7; D uncertain. With 2 bases removed from V and 5 bases from J, the gap between germline ends came to 7 bases. There are 12 residues in the CDR3. The germline CDR1 and CDR2 sequences are MNHEY and SVGAGI. This CDR3 is CASSYGRHEQYF. Here the CDR3 DNA reads TGTGCCAGCAGTTACGGGCGACACGAGCAGTACTTC.

This chain connects TRBV28 to TRBJ2-7; D is perhaps TRBD2 (5 bases). CDR3 size: 12 residues. V lost 6 bases and J lost 5, with 11 bases in between. The germline V gene has CDR1 MDHEN and CDR2 SYDVKM. CDR3 coding DNA: TGTGCCAGCAGGGTTTCGGGGAACGAGCAGTACTTC. It translates to CASRVSGNEQYF.

This sequence joins TRBV9 and TRBJ2-1; TRBD2 aligns across 9 bases. The germline V gene has CDR1 SGDLS and CDR2 YYNGEE. V gave up 4 bases and J gave up 6 bases; unmatched junction bases: 8. The CDR3 totals 15 residues. CDR3 protein: CASSISGSQLNEQFF. The CDR3 DNA reads TGTGCCAGCAGCATTAGCGGGAGTCAACTCAATGAGCAGTTCTTC.

This clone was counted once. The CDR3 spells CASSLARHEQYF. CDR3 DNA: TGTGCCAGCAGCTTAGCCAGGCACGAGCAGTACTTC. The chain is built from TRBV7-9 and TRBJ2-7; D is unclear. This CDR3 contains 12 residues. V was trimmed by 0 bases and J by 5 bases, leaving 5 bases between them. In germline, CDR1 is SEHNR, CDR2 FQNEAQ (reference sequence).

The rearrangement links TRBV6-5 to TRBJ1-5; possible D gene TRBD1, 6 bases. Trimming removed 5 bases from V and 1 base from J, with 9 bases in between. CDR3 length equals 14 residues. Germline V gene sequence: CDR1 MNHEY, CDR2 SVGAGI. The CDR3 sequence is CASSDQGSNQPQHF. DNA for the CDR3: TGTGCCAGCAGTGATCAGGGGAGCAATCAGCCCCAGCATTTT.

This rearrangement joins TRBV6-4 to TRBJ2-1; 11 bases agree with TRBD1. The CDR3 is 15 residues long. Germline CDR1 MRHNA, CDR2 SNTAGT. V was pared by 5 bases and J by 8 bases, with 8 bases of the junction left unmatched. The CDR3, as DNA: TGTGCCAGCAGTCCCGGACAGGGGGCTGTGGATGAGCAGTTCTTC. It specifies CASSPGQGAVDEQFF.

The V and J genes are TRBV7-2 and TRBJ2-7, with TRBD1 identical over 9 bases. The V gene end was trimmed by 4 bases and the J gene end by 0 bases; junction bases not matched to a gene: 7. Germline CDR1 and CDR2: SGHTA and FQGNSA. CDR3 size: 16 residues. The CDR3 sequence: CASSSDTGGRSYEQYF. The CDR3 DNA is TGTGCCAGCAGCTCCGACACAGGGGGCCGCTCCTACGAGCAGTACTTC.

The chain employs TRBV5-1 and TRBJ2-1, with TRBD2 matching 10 bases. Unmatched junction bases numbered 12, after V lost 5 bases and J lost 7 bases. CDR3 length equals 16 residues. Per germline, CDR1 SGHRS and CDR2 YFSETQ. In nucleotides, the CDR3 is TGCGCCAGCAGGCTGGGGGGAGCGGGAGGGCCTAATGAGCAGTTCTTC. Its translation: CASRLGGAGGPNEQFF.

The chain's CDR3 is CASSTDRGPYEQYF. DNA of the CDR3: TGTGCCAGCAGCACTGACAGGGGGCCATACGAGCAGTACTTC. This chain connects TRBV28 to TRBJ2-7, with 10 bases identical to TRBD1. The V gene's germline CDR1 is MDHEN and CDR2 SYDVKM. After removal of 6 bases from V and 4 bases from J, the junction contained 6 bases not matched to a gene. This CDR3 comprises 14 residues.

This clone was seen just once. The rearrangement joins TRBV9 to TRBJ2-5; TRBD2 matches at 7 bases. The CDR3 consists of 15 residues. The V gene end was trimmed by 1 base and the J gene end by 5 bases; junction bases not matched to a gene: 8. Germline CDR1 is SGDLS and CDR2 is YYNGEE. The CDR3 DNA is TGTGCCAGCAGCGTAACTGGACTAGTCCTGGAGACCCAGTACTTC. Translated, it gives CASSVTGLVLETQYF.

CDR3 sequence reads: CASSGTSGGRDTQYF. CDR3 nucleotides: TGTGCCAGCAGTGGGACTAGCGGGGGACGGGATACGCAGTATTTT. V is TRBV6-1 and J is TRBJ2-3; 13 bases match TRBD2. After removal of 4 bases from V and 6 bases from J, the junction contained 4 bases not matched to a gene. CDR3 length equals 15 residues. Germline V gene sequence: CDR1 MNHNS, CDR2 SASEGT.

The CDR3 sequence: CASSLSWANTEAFF. In DNA form, the CDR3 reads TGTGCCAGCAGTTTATCTTGGGCCAACACTGAAGCTTTCTTT. V is TRBV28 and J is TRBJ1-1; no clear D gene. This CDR3 is built from 14 residues. The ends were cut back, 1 base at V and 2 bases at J, with 8 bases in the middle. Germline CDR1 is MDHEN and CDR2 is SYDVKM.